This T cell receptor (beta chain) was documented in a study of blood T cell repertoires in COVID-19. Whole-study context: Acute and convalescent COVID-19 samples came from the United States, Italy and Spain. The analysed material was cDNA or gDNA that came from T cells, B-cell-depleted T cells, or PBMCs.

As processed by the authors: Reference gene primer amplification gave estimated nucleated cell counts. TCRdb's table, derived via immunoSEQ multiplex PCR, lists solely in-frame clones and lacks some. V, J and clone size are taken as reported in that table, and D and trimming were inferred from the DNA itself. The sample carries a few hundred thousand clones, approximately 90% recorded once. The germline gives CDR1 SGHNT, CDR2 YYREEE (reference sequence). Trimming took 0 bases from V and 6 from J; bases not matched to a gene: 8. This CDR3 is 16 amino acids long. The chain uses TRBV5-4 and TRBJ2-1; 8 bases align to TRBD1. This sequence originates from a man aged 18 to 29 with active or convalescent COVID-19. The sequencing sample was made of peripheral blood. CDR3 loop: CASSLAHRGSLNEQFF. CDR3 nucleotides: TGTGCCAGCAGCTTGGCCCACAGGGGGAGCCTCAATGAGCAGTTCTTC.